This T cell receptor beta chain appears in the sequencing data of a study of blood T cells in healthy people across ages. This clonotype was picked up a small number of times. Its antigen is still unknown. V lost 4 bases to trimming and J lost 1 base, with 9 bases between them. Germline CDR1 SQVTM, CDR2 ANQGSEA. The CDR3 is 13 residues long. Study-wide findings and caveats: Diversity was estimated from one million T cells, and these estimates were considered underestimates.

A J-beta primer mix and a sample-barcoded 5' primer were used in a second PCR of roughly 7 to 12 cycles. TCRdb reanalysed the 5' RACE reads using MiXCR and keeps one entry per CDR3 protein. The sample consists of around 280,000 distinct CDR3 sequences, 27% of them appearing once. This chain connects TRBV29-1 to TRBJ2-3; a possible D gene is TRBD1 (5 bases). The receptor's source is a woman in her 70s in good health. Source material: blood. CDR3 residues: CSVGQSRTDTQYF. The CDR3 DNA reads TGCAGCGTTGGACAGAGCCGCACAGATACGCAGTATTTT.